What follows describes a single T cell receptor (beta chain). The sample belongs to a study of blood T cell repertoires in COVID-19. The wider study: The United States, Italy and Spain supplied acute and convalescent COVID-19 samples.

Seattle participants joined during active infection and were tracked over time. Only in-frame clones appear in the TCRdb table, and some are missing; sequencing was by immunoSEQ multiplex PCR. The sample contains 190,000 or so clones, around four fifths of which appear only once. Germline lookup yields CDR1 LGHDT and CDR2 YNNKEL (reference sequence). CDR3 length: 15 residues. Between the trimmed V and J ends, which lost 0 bases and 13 bases, there was a span of 19 bases. Sequencing used peripheral blood. This rearrangement joins TRBV3-1 (or the pseudogene TRBV3-2) to TRBJ2-1, with a possible D match to TRBD2 (6 bases). The receptor was isolated from a man in his 60s with COVID-19, enrolled during active disease. Here the CDR3 DNA reads TGTGCCAGCAGCCAAGATTCGGCGGGATTAGCCGACCAGTTCTTC. This sequence encodes CASSQDSAGLADQFF.